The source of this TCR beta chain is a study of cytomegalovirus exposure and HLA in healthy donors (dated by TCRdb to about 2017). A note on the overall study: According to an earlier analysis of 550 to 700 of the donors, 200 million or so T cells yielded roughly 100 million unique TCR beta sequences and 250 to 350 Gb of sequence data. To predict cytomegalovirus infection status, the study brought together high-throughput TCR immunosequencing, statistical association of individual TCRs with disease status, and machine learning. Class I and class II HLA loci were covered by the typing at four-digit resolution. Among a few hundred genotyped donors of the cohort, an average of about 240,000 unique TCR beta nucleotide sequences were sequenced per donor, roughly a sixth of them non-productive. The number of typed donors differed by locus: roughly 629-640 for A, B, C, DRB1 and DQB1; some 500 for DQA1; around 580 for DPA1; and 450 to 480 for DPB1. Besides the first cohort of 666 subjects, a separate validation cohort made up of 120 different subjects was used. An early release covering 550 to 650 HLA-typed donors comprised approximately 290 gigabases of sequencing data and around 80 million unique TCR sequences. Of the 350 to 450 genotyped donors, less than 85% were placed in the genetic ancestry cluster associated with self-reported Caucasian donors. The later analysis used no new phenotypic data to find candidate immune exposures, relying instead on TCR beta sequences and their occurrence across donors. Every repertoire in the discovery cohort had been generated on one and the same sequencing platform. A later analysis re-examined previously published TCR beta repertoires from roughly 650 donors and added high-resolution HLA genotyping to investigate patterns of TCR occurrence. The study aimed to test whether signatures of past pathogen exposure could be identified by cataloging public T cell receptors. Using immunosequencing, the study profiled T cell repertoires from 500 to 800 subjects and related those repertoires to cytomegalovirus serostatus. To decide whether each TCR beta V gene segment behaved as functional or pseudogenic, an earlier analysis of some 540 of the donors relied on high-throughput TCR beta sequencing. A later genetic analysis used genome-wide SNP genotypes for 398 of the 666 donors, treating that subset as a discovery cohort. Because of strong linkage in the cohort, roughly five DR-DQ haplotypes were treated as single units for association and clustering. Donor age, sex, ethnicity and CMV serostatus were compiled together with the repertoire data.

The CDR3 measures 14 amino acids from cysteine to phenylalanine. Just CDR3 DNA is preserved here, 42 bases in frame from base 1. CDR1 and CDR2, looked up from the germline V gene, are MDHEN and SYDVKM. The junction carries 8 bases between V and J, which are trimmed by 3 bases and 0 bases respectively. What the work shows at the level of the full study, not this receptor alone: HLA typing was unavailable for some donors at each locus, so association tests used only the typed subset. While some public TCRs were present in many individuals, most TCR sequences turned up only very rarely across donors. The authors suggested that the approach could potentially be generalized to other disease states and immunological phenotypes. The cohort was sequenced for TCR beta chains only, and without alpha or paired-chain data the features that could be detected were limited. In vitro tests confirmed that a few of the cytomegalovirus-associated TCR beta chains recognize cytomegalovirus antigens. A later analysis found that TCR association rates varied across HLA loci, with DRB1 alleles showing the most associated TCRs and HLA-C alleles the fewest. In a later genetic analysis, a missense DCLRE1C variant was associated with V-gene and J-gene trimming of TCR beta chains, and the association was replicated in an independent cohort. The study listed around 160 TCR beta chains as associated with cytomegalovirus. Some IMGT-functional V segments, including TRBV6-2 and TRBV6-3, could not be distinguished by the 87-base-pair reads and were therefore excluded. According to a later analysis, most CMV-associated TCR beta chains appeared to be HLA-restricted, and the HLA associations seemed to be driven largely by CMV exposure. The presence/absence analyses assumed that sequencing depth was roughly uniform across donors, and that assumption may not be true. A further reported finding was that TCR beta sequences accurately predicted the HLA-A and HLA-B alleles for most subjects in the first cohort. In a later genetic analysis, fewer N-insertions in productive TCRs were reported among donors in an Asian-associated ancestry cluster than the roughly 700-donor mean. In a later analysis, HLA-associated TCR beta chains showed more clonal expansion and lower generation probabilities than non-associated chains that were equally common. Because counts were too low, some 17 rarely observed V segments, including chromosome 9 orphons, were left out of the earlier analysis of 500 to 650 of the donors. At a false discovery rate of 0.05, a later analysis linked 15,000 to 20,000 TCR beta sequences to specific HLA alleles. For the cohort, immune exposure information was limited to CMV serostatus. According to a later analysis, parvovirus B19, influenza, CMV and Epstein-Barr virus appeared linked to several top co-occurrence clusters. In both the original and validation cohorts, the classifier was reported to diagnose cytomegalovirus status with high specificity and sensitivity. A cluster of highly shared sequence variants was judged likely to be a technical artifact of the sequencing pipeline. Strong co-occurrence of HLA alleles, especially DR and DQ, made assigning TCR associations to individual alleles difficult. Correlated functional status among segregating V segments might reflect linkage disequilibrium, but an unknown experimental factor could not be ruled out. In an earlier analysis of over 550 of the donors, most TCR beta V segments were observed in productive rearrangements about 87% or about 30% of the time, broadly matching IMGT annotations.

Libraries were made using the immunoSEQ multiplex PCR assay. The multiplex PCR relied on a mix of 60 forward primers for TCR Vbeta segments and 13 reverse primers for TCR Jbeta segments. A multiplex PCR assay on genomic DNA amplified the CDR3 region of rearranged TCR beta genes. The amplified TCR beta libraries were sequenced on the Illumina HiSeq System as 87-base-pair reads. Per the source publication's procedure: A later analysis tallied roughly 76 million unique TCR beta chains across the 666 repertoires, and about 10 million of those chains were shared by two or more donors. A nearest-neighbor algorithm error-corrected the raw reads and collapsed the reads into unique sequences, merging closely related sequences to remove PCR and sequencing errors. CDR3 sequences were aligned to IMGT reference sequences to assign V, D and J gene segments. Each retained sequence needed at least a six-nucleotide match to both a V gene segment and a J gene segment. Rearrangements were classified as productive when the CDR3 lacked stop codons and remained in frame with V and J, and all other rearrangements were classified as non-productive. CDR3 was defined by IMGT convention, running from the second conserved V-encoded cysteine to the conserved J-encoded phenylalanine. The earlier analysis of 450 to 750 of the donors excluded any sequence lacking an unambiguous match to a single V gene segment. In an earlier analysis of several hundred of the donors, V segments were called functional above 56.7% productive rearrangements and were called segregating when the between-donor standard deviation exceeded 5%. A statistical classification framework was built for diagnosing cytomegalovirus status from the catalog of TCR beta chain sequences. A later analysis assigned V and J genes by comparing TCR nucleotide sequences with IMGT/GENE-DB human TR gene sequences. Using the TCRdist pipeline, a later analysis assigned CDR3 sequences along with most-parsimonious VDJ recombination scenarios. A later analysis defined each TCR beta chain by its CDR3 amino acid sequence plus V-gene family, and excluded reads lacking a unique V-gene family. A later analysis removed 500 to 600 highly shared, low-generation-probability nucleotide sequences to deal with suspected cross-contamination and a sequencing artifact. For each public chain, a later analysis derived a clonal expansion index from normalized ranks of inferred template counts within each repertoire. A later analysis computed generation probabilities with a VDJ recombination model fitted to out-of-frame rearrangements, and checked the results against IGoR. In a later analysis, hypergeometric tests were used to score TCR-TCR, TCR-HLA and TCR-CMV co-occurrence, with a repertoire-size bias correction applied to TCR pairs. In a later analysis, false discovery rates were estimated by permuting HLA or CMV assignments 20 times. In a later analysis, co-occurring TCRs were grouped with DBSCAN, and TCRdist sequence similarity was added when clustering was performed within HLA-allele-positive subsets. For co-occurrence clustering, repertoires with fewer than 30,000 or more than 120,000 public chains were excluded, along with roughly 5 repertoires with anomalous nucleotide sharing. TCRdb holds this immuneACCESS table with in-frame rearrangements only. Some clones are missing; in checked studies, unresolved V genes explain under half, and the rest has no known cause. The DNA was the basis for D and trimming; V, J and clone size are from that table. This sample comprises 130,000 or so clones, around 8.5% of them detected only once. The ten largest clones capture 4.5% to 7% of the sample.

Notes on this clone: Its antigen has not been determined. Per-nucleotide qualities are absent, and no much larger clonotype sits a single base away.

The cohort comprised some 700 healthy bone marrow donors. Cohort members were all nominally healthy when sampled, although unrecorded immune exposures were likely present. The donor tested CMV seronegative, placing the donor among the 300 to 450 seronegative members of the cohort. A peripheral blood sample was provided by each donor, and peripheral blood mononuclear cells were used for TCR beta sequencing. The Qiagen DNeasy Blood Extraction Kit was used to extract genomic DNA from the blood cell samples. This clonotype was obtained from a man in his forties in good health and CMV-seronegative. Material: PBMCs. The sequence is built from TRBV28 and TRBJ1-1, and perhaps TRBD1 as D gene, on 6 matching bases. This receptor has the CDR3 CASSLGAMNTEAFF. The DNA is TGTGCCAGCAGTTTGGGGGCGATGAACACTGAAGCTTTCTTT. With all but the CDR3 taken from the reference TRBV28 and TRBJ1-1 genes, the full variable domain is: DVKVTQSSRYLVKRTGEKVFLECVQDMDHENMFWYRQDPGLGLRLIYFSYDVKMKEKGDIPEGYSVSREKKERFSLILESASTNQTSMYLCASSLGAMNTEAFFGQGTRLTVV.